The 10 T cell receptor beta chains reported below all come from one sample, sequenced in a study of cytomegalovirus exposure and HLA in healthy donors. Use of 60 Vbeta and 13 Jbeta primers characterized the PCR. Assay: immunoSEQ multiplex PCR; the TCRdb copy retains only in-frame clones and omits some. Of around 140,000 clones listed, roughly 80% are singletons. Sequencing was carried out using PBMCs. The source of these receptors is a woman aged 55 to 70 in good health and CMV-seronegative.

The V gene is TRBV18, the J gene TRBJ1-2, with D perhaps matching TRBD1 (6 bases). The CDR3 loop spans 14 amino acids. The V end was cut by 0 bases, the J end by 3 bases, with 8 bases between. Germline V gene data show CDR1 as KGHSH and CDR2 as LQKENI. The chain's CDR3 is CASSPPRQDYGYTF. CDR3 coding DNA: TGTGCCAGCTCACCACCGCGACAGGACTATGGCTACACCTTC.

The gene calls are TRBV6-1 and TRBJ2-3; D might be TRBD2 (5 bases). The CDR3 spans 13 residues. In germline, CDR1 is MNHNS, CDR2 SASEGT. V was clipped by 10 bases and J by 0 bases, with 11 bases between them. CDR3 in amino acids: CATRADSTDTQYF. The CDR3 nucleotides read TGTGCCACACGAGCGGACAGCACAGATACGCAGTATTTT.

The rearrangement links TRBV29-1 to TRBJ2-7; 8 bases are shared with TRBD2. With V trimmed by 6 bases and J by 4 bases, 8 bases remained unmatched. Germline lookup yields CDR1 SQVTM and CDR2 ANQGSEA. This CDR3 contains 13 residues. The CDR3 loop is CSVTTGLAYEQYF. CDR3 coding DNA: TGCAGCGTCACAACCGGACTAGCTTACGAGCAGTACTTC.

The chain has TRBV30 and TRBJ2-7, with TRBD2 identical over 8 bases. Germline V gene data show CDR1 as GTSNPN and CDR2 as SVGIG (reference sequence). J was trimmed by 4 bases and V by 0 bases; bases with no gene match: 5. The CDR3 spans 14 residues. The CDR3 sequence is CAWSVESGSYEQYF. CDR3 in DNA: TGTGCCTGGAGTGTAGAAAGCGGGAGTTACGAGCAGTACTTC.

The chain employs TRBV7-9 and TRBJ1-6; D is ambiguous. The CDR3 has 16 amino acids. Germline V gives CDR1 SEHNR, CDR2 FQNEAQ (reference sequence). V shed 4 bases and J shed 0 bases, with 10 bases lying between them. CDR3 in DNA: TGTGCCAGCAGCTCGGCCGGGAGCTCCTATAATTCACCCCTCCACTTT. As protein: CASSSAGSSYNSPLHF.

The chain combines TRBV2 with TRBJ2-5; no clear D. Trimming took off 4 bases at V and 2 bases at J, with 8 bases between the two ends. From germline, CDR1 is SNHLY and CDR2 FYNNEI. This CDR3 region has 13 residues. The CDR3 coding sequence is TGTGCCAGCAGTGCCGAGTGGCAAGAGACCCAGTACTTC. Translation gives CASSAEWQETQYF. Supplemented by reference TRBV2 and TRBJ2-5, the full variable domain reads EPEVTQTPSHQVTQMGQEVILRCVPISNHLYFYWYRQILGQKVEFLVSFYNNEISEKSEIFDDQFSVERPDGSNFTLKIRSTKLEDSAMYFCASSAEWQETQYFGPGTRLLVL.

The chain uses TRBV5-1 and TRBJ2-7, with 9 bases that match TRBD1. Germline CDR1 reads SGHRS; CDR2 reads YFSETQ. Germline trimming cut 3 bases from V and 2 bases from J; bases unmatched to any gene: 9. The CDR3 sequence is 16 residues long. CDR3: CASSSFRDRVPYEQYF. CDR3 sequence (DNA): TGCGCCAGCAGCTCCTTCCGGGACAGGGTTCCCTACGAGCAGTACTTC.

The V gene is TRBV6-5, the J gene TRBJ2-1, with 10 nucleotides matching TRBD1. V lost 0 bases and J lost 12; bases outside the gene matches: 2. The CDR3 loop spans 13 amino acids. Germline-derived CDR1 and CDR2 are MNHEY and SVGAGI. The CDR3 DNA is TGTGCCAGCAGTTACTCGACAGGGGGCTTGCAGTTCTTC. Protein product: CASSYSTGGLQFF.

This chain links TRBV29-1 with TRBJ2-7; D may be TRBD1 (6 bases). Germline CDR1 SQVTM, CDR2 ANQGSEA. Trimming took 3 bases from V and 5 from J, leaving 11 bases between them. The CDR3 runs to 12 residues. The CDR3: CSVDRGQDEQYF. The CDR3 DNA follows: TGCAGCGTTGACAGGGGCCAGGACGAGCAGTACTTC.

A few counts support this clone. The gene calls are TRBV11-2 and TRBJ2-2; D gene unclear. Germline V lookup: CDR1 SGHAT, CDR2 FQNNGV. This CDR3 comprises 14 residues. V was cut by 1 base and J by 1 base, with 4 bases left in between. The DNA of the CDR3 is TGTGCCAGCAGCTTAGCCAGGAACACCGGGGAGCTGTTTTTT. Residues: CASSLARNTGELFF.